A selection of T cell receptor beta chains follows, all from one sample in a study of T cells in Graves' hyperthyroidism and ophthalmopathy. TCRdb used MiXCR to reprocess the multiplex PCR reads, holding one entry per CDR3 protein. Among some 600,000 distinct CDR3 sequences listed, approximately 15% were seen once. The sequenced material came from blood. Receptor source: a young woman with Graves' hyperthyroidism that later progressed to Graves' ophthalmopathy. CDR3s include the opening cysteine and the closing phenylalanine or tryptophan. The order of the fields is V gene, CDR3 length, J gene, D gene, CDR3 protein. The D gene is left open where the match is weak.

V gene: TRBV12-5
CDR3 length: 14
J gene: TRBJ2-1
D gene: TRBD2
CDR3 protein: CASGLVSGNDEQFF

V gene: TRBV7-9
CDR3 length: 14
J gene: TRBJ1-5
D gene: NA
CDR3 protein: CASSLQGGSQPQHF

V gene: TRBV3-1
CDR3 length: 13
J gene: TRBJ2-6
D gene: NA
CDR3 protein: CASTPPGANVLTF

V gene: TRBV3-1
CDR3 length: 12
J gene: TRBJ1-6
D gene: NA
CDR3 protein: CASTDRNSPLHF

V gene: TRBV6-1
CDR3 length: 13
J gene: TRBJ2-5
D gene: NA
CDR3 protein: CASMRGPGGTQYF

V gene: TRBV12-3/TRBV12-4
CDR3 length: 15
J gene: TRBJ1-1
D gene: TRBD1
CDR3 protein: CASSQTQGWNTEAFF

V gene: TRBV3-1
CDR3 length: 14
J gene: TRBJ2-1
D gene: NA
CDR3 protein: CASSQGQAGNEQFF

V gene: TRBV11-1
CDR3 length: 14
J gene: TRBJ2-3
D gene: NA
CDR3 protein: CASSYGESTDTQYF

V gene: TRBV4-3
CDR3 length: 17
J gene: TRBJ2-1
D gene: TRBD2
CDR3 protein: CASSQDRLAGTYNEQFF

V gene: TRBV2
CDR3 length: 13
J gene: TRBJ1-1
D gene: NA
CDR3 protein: CASNRDRYTEAFF

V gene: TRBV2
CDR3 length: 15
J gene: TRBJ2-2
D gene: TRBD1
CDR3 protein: CASTGTGWYTGELFF

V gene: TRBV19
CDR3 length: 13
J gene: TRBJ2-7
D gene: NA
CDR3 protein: CASSIVGLPEQYF

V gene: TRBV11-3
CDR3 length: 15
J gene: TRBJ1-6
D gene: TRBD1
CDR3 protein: CASSSAGQNNSPLHF

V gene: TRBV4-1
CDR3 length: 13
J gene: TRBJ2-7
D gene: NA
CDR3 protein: CASSQGQWNEQYF

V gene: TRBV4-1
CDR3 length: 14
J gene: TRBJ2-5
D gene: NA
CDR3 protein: CASSQNAQQETQYF

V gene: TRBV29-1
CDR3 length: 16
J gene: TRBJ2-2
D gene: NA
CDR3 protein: CSVVGATGGFSGELFF

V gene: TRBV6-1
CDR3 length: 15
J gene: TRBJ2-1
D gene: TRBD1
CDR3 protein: CASSQGQGARDEQFF

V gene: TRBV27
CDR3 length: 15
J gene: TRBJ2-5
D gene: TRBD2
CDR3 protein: CASSFYSSGGVTQYF

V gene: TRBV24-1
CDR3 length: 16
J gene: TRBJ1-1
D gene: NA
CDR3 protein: CATSDLRRNMNTEAFF

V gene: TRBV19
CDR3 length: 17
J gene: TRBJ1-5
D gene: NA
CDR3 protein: CASSQDNAYGGNQPQHF

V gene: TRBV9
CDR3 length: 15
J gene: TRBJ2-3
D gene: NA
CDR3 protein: CASSVAGGFADTQYF

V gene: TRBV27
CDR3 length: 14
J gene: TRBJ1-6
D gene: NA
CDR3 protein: CASGRQNSNSPLHF

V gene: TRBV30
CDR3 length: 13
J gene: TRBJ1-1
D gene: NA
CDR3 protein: CAWSFSLNTEAFF

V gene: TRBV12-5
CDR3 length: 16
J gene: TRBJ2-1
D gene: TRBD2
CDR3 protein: CASGRGGTSVYNEQFF

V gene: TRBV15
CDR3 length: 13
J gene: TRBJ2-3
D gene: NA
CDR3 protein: CATSRDVGDTQYF

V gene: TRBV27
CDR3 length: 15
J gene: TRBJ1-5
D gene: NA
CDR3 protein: CASSLLGYSNQPQHF

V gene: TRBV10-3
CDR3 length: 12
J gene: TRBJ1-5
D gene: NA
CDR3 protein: CAISDLRQPQHF

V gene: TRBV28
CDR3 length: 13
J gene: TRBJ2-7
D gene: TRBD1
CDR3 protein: CATRTGGGYEQYF

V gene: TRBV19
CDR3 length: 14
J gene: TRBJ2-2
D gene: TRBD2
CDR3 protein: CASEGAGNTGELFF

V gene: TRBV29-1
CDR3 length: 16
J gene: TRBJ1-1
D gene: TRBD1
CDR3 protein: CSASSTGTAMNTEAFF

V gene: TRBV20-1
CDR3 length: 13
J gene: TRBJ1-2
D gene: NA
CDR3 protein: CSALLDSNYGYTF

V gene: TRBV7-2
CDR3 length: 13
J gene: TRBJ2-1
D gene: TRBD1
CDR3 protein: CANSLTGHNEQFF

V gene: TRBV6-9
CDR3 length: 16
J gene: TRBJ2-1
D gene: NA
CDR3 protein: CASSYGGAGSYNEQFF

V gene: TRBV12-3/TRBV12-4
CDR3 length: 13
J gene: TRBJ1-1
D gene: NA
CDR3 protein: CASRTLKNTEAFF

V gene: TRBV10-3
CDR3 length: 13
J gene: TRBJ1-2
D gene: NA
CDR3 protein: CAILYALEDGYTF

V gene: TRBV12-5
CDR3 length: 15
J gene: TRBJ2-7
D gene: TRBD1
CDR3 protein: CASSLGRQGSREQYF

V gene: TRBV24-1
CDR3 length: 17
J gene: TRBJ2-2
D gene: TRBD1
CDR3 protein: CATSVLLRGSDTGELFF

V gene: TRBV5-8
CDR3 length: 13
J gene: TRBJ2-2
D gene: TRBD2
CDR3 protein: CASGDYNTGELFF

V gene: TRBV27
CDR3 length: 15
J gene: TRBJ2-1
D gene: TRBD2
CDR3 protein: CASSFPSGRSNEQFF

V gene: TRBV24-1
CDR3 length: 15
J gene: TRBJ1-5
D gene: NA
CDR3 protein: CATSDNTTFWQPQHF

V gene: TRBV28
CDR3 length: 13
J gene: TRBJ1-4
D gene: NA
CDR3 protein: CASSLSGREKLFF

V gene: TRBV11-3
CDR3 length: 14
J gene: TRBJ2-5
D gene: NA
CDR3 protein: CASSLGHEGETQYF

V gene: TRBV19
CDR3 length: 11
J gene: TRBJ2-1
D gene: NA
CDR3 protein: CASRAYNEQFF

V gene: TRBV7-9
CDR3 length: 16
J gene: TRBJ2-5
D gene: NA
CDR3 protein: CASSHRDKLGQETQYF

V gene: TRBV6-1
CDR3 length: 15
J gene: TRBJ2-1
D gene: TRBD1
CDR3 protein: CASSRDRPAYNEQFF

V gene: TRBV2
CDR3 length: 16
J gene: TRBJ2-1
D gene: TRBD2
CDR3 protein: CASSPRVAGLYNEQFF

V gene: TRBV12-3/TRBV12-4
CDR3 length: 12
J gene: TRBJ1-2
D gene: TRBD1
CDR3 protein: CASSTTGHGYTF

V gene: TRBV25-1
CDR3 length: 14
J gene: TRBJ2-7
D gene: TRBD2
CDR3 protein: CASSVPSGPGEQYF

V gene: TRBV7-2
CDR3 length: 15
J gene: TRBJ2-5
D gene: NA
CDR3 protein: CASSLSGWRQETQYF

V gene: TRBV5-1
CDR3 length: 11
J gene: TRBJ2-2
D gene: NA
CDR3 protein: CASSWAGELFF

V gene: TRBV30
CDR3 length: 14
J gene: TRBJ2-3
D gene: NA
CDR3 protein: CAWSKGLETDTQYF

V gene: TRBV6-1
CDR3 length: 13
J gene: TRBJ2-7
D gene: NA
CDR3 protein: CASRADSSYEQYF

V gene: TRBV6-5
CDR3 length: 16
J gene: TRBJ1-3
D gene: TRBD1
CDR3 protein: CASSYSSGGGGNTIYF